This TCR beta chain stems from a study of cytomegalovirus exposure and HLA in healthy donors. 60 Vbeta and 13 Jbeta primers were used in PCR. Some clones are missing from TCRdb's copy, which holds only in-frame ones; the method was immunoSEQ multiplex PCR. The profile shows 60,000 to 80,000 clones, 65% to 75% of them singletons. The length of the CDR3 is 16 residues. Per germline, CDR1 LNHNV and CDR2 YYDKDF (reference sequence). Trimming at V came to 0 bases and at J to 3 bases, leaving 5 bases not matched to a gene. V gene TRBV15 combines with J gene TRBJ2-1; 7 bases agree with TRBD1. The clonotype was recovered from a woman younger than 45 in good health and CMV-seronegative. The sequenced sample was PBMCs. This CDR3 is CATSRDRRGNYNEQFF. The CDR3, as DNA: TGTGCCACCAGCAGAGATCGCAGGGGGAACTACAATGAGCAGTTCTTC.